The 3 T cell receptor beta chains presented below share a single source sample, sequenced in a study of T-cell memory formation after mild COVID-19. TCRdb used MiXCR to reprocess the 5' RACE reads, holding one entry per CDR3 protein. The data show around 7,200 distinct CDR3 sequences, roughly 31% seen once. Sequencing was performed on PBMCs or a T cell subset sorted from them (not recorded which). The receptors stem from an adult woman who had mild COVID-19 (a few samples of this study predate the infection). Cell type and time point are not known.

This clonotype qualifies as medium-sized. Here the CDR3 DNA reads TGTGCCAGCAGCCCGTCGGCTAGCTCCTACAATGAGCAGTTCTTC. It yields the protein CASSPSASSYNEQFF. The chain employs TRBV7-3 and TRBJ2-1, with unresolved D. V lost 5 bases to trimming and J lost 0 bases, with 11 bases between them. Per the germline V gene, CDR1 is SGHTA and CDR2 is FQGTGA. The CDR3 has 15 amino acids.

CDR3 amino acids: CASSVDRGLETQYF. As DNA, the CDR3 is TGTGCCAGCAGTGTGGACAGGGGGCTGGAGACCCAGTACTTC. This sequence joins TRBV6-1 and TRBJ2-5; 11 nucleotides agree with TRBD1. The trim removed 4 bases at V and 5 bases at J, leaving 3 bases unmatched. Per germline, CDR1 MNHNS and CDR2 SASEGT. The CDR3 consists of 14 residues.

V usage is TRBV7-8 and J usage is TRBJ1-1; D not certain. V gave up 5 bases and J gave up 1 base, with 17 bases separating them. Germline V gene lookup returns CDR1 SGHVS and CDR2 FQNEAQ. The CDR3 contains 16 residues. The chain's CDR3 is CASSLRLGAGNTEAFF. CDR3 nucleotides: TGTGCCAGCAGCCTTCGCCTGGGTGCGGGGAACACTGAAGCTTTCTTT. Variable domain in full (rest from reference TRBV7-8 and TRBJ1-1): GAGVSQSPRYKVAKRGQDVALRCDPISGHVSLFWYQQALGQGPEFLTYFQNEAQLDKSGLPSDRFFAERPEGSVSTLKIQRTQQEDSAVYLCASSLRLGAGNTEAFFGQGTRLTVV.